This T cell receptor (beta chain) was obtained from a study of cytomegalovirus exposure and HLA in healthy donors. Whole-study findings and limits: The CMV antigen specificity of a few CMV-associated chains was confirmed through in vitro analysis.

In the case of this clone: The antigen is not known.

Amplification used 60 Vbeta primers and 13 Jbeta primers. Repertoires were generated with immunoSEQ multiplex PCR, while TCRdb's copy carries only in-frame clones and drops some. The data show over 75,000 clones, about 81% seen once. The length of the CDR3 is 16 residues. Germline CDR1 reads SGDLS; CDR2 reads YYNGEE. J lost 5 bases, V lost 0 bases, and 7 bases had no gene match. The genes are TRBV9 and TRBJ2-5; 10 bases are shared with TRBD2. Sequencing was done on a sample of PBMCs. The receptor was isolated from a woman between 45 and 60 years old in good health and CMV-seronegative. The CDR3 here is CASSVGPSGREETQYF. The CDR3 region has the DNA TGTGCCAGCAGCGTAGGCCCTAGCGGGAGAGAGGAGACCCAGTACTTC.